The rows below give T cell receptor beta chains drawn from one sample of a study of blood T cell repertoires in COVID-19. Sequencing was performed with immunoSEQ multiplex PCR; in TCRdb, only in-frame clones are kept and a portion is missing. The table records around 250,000 clones, over 80% of them present only once. The sequencing sample was made of PBMCs or T cells enriched from blood (not recorded which). Receptors were obtained from a human donor in a cohort exposed to, infected with or recovered from COVID-19 (not recorded which). The donor label of this sample is uncertain. CDR3s include the opening cysteine and the closing phenylalanine or tryptophan. A D gene is named only where the DNA matches it firmly. Clone size appears in some rows only: once, few, many, or a class for an expanded clone.

abundance	v_gene	j_gene	d_gene	CDR3aa	CDR3nt
NA	TRBV18	TRBJ1-4	TRBD1	CASSPSNPGTDEKLFF	TGTGCCAGCTCACCATCGAACCCCGGGACAGATGAAAAACTGTTTTTT
once	TRBV27	TRBJ1-2	NA	CASSSGPRGSQLYGYTF	TGTGCCAGCAGTTCTGGCCCCCGGGGGTCCCAACTCTATGGCTACACCTTC
NA	TRBV3-1/TRBV3-2	TRBJ2-4	TRBD1	CASSQEGQGPPGENIQYF	TGTGCCAGCAGCCAAGAGGGACAGGGGCCGCCGGGGGAAAACATTCAGTACTTC
NA	TRBV4-1	TRBJ1-2	NA	CASSQGPRQLYGYTF	TGCGCCAGCAGCCAAGGACCGAGGCAGCTCTATGGCTACACCTTC
NA	TRBV7-2	TRBJ2-1	TRBD2	CASSSPSGASYNEQFF	TGTGCCAGCAGCTCTCCTAGCGGGGCTTCCTACAATGAGCAGTTCTTC
NA	TRBV9	TRBJ2-3	TRBD2	CASSVSPGTSGGSTDTQYF	TGTGCCAGCAGCGTAAGTCCCGGGACTAGCGGGGGGAGCACAGATACGCAGTATTTT
NA	TRBV30	TRBJ1-2	NA	CAWSVGGSYGYTF	TGTGCCTGGAGTGTAGGCGGTTCTTATGGCTACACCTTC
NA	TRBV5-4	TRBJ1-2	TRBD1	CASSSGQGAHYGYTF	TGTGCCAGCAGCTCAGGACAGGGGGCTCACTATGGCTACACCTTC
once	TRBV18	TRBJ2-5	TRBD2	CASSPSDGRGETQYF	TGTGCCAGCTCACCTTCCGACGGGAGGGGAGAGACCCAGTACTTC
once	TRBV28	TRBJ2-6	NA	CASSHSSGANVLTF	TGTGCCAGCAGTCACAGCTCTGGGGCCAACGTCCTGACTTTC
NA	TRBV11-2	TRBJ2-7	NA	CASSSRLRWDEQYF	TGTGCCAGCAGCTCTAGACTGCGATGGGACGAGCAGTACTTC
NA	TRBV7-2	TRBJ1-6	NA	CASRTEPSYNSPLHF	TGTGCCAGCAGAACCGAGCCTTCCTATAATTCACCCCTCCACTTT
NA	TRBV19	TRBJ1-6	TRBD1	CASTAWGTDHSPLHF	TGTGCCAGTACCGCGTGGGGGACAGATCATTCACCCCTCCACTTT
NA	TRBV19	TRBJ1-5	NA	CASSRWGEAQPQHF	TGTGCCAGTAGTAGGTGGGGGGAGGCTCAGCCCCAGCATTTT
NA	TRBV18	TRBJ1-6	NA	CASSPGVDSPLHF	TGTGCCAGCTCACCCGGGGTGGATTCACCCCTCCACTTT
NA	TRBV25-1	TRBJ1-2	NA	CASSADYGYTF	TGTGCCAGCAGTGCAGACTATGGCTACACCTTC
NA	TRBV6-5	TRBJ2-7	NA	CASSYSVGVEQYF	TGTGCCAGCAGTTATTCCGTAGGGGTCGAGCAGTACTTC
once	TRBV7-3	TRBJ2-1	TRBD2	CASSPTPGLATNEQFF	TGTGCCAGCAGCCCAACCCCGGGACTAGCGACCAATGAGCAGTTCTTC
NA	TRBV6-6	TRBJ1-2	TRBD1	CASSPAEGARGYTF	TGTGCCAGCAGTCCTGCGGAGGGGGCGAGGGGCTACACCTTC
NA	TRBV9	TRBJ2-7	NA	CASSVGRAPYEQYF	TGTGCCAGCAGCGTAGGGCGGGCACCCTACGAGCAGTACTTC